This TCR beta chain was recovered during a study of molecular identifiers for immune sequencing clone quantification. Whole-study context: Naive CD8 cell RNA, from roughly 20,000 or 100,000 cells, was split five ways in replicates, with four sequenced.

TCRdb analysed the PCR reads with MiXCR anew, one entry per CDR3 protein. The repertoire holds approximately 500,000 distinct CDR3 sequences, with around 25% as singletons. This clonotype turned up a few times. What it binds is unknown. Sorting selected naive CD8 T cells with a CD8+CD4-CCR7+CD45RA+ phenotype. Germline loops: CDR1 MGHRA, CDR2 YSYEKL. V shed 5 bases and J 4 bases; nucleotides not matched to a gene: 4. The CDR3 covers 14 residues. General observations from the study: Clones exceeding 20 RNA copies carried over 98% of effector molecules but under 1% of naive-cell molecules.

The receptor was derived from a human donor in good health. Some libraries in this study had Jurkat cell RNA spiked in. Sequencing was done on a sample of naive CD8+ T cells from blood, with Jurkat cell RNA spiked in. Subset specified: FACS-sorted CD8+CD4-CCR7+CD45RA+ naive T cells. The genes are TRBV4-1 and TRBJ1-1; 10 bases agree with TRBD1. The CDR3 nucleotides are TGCGCCAGCAGCGCCCGGGACAGGGGCACTGAAGCTTTCTTT. As protein: CASSARDRGTEAFF.